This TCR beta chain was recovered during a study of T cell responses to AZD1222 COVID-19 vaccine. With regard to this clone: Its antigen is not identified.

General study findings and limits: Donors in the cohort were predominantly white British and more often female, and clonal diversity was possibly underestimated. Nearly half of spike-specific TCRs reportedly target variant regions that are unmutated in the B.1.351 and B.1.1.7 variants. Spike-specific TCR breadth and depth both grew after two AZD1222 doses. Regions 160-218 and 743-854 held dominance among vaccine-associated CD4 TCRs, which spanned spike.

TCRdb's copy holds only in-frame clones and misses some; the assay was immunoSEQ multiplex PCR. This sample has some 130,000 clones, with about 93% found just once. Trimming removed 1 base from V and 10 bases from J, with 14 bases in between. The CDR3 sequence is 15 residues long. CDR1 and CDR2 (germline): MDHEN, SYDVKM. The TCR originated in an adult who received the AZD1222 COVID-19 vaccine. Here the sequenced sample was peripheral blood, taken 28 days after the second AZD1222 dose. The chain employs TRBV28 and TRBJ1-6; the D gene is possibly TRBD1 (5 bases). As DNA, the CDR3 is TGTGCCAGCAGTTTATTCGGGGCAGTAAGCTCACCCCTCCACTTT. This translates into CASSLFGAVSSPLHF.